A single sample gave rise to the 10 T cell receptor beta chains below, sequenced in a study of cytomegalovirus exposure and HLA in healthy donors. PCR was performed using 60 Vbeta and 13 Jbeta primers. Assay used: immunoSEQ multiplex PCR; TCRdb lists only in-frame clones, some missing. Of roughly 120,000 clones detected, roughly 70% appear once; the ten largest clones hold just under 3%. Sequences were obtained from PBMCs. These receptors came from a woman aged 40 to 50 in good health and CMV-seropositive.

The V and J genes are TRBV7-9 and TRBJ2-1, with 7 bases matching TRBD2. This CDR3 comprises 16 residues. Trimming removed 4 bases from V and 0 bases from J; junction bases left unmatched: 6. The germline V gene has CDR1 SEHNR and CDR2 FQNEAQ (reference sequence). The CDR3: CASSSVERDSYNEQFF. CDR3 sequence (DNA): TGTGCCAGCAGCTCAGTCGAGCGGGACTCCTACAATGAGCAGTTCTTC.

This clone appeared a few times. V gene TRBV2 combines with J gene TRBJ2-7; 8 bases line up with TRBD1. The CDR3 consists of 12 residues. V shed 9 bases, J shed 3 bases, and the junction held 4 bases outside the gene matches. The V gene's germline CDR1 is SNHLY and CDR2 FYNNEI. DNA of the CDR3: TGTGCCAGTAACGGACAGGGCTACGAGCAGTACTTC. Amino acids: CASNGQGYEQYF.

The V and J genes are TRBV25-1 and TRBJ1-1; unclear D gene. V lost 9 bases and J 4 bases, leaving 15 bases between the germline ends. The CDR3 has 13 amino acids. Germline V CDR1 and CDR2: MGHDK, SYGVNS. CDR3 protein: CARNGPRGTEAFF. The CDR3 DNA is TGTGCCAGGAATGGTCCGCGGGGCACTGAAGCTTTCTTT. Combining the CDR3 with reference TRBV25-1 and TRBJ1-1 gives the whole variable domain EADIYQTPRYLVIGTGKKITLECSQTMGHDKMYWYQQDPGMELHLIHYSYGVNSTEKGDLSSESTVSRIRTEHFPLTLESARPSHTSQYLCARNGPRGTEAFFGQGTRLTVV.

This chain links TRBV6-5 with TRBJ1-2; D uncertain. Germline CDR1 reads MNHEY; CDR2 reads SVGAGI. V dropped 2 bases and J dropped 1 base, with 5 bases sitting between them. CDR3 length: 13 amino acids. CDR3 protein: CASSYNSNYGYTF. The CDR3 region has the DNA TGTGCCAGCAGTTACAACAGTAACTATGGCTACACCTTC.

The rearrangement links TRBV9 to TRBJ2-1; 8 bases are shared with TRBD2. J was trimmed by 3 bases and V by 4 bases; bases with no gene match: 12. Germline lookup yields CDR1 SGDLS and CDR2 YYNGEE. The CDR3 consists of 17 residues. In DNA, the CDR3 is TGTGCCAGCAGCTCTCCCACGCCGGCGGGAGGCTACAATGAGCAGTTCTTC. It is translated as CASSSPTPAGGYNEQFF.

This clone was detected only a few times. The gene calls are TRBV4-2 and TRBJ1-1; D might be TRBD1 (6 bases). From germline, CDR1 is LGHNA and CDR2 YNFKEQ. V gave up 3 bases and J gave up 4 bases, with 15 bases separating them. The CDR3 has 15 residues. As DNA, the CDR3 is TGTGCCAGCAGCCAGTCACAGGGTTGGAGCACTGAAGCTTTCTTT. It yields the protein CASSQSQGWSTEAFF.

The gene calls are TRBV19 and TRBJ2-1; maybe TRBD1 (5 bases). V was shortened by 3 bases and J by 6 bases, with 9 bases between the two germline ends. The CDR3 sequence is 13 residues long. Germline CDR1 and CDR2: LNHDA and SQIVND (reference sequence). The DNA of the CDR3 is TGTGCCAGTAGTATTCAGGGATCCAATGAGCAGTTCTTC. Residues: CASSIQGSNEQFF. Variable domain in full (rest from reference TRBV19 and TRBJ2-1): DGGITQSPKYLFRKEGQNVTLSCEQNLNHDAMYWYRQDPGQGLRLIYYSQIVNDFQKGDIAEGYSVSREKKESFPLTVTSAQKNPTAFYLCASSIQGSNEQFFGPGTRLTVL.

The chain combines TRBV7-6 with TRBJ2-7; perhaps TRBD1 as D (5 bases). CDR3 length: 16 amino acids. V dropped 5 bases and J dropped 3 bases, with 20 bases sitting between them. Germline V gives CDR1 SGHVS, CDR2 FNYEAQ. In nucleotides, the CDR3 is TGTGCCAGCAGCCCGACGGAAGGGGAACGAAGCTACGAGCAGTACTTC. Translation: CASSPTEGERSYEQYF.

V usage is TRBV7-2 and J usage is TRBJ2-1, with D perhaps TRBD2 (5 bases). CDR1 is SGHTA and CDR2 is FQGNSA in the germline V gene. This CDR3 is built from 16 residues. Trimming cost V 4 bases and J 9 bases, with 22 bases left between them. The CDR3 DNA follows: TGTGCCAGCAGCTACCAGGACTTTTATGGGTCGGGTGAGCAGTTCTTC. Amino acid sequence: CASSYQDFYGSGEQFF.

The chain couples TRBV5-4 to TRBJ2-5; TRBD2 agrees at 7 bases. Germline V gives CDR1 SGHNT, CDR2 YYREEE (reference sequence). Unmatched junction bases numbered 6, after V lost 2 bases and J lost 2 bases. The CDR3 has 15 residues. The CDR3 spells CASSFGGRLQETQYF. The DNA of the CDR3 is TGTGCCAGCAGCTTCGGGGGGAGACTTCAAGAGACCCAGTACTTC.